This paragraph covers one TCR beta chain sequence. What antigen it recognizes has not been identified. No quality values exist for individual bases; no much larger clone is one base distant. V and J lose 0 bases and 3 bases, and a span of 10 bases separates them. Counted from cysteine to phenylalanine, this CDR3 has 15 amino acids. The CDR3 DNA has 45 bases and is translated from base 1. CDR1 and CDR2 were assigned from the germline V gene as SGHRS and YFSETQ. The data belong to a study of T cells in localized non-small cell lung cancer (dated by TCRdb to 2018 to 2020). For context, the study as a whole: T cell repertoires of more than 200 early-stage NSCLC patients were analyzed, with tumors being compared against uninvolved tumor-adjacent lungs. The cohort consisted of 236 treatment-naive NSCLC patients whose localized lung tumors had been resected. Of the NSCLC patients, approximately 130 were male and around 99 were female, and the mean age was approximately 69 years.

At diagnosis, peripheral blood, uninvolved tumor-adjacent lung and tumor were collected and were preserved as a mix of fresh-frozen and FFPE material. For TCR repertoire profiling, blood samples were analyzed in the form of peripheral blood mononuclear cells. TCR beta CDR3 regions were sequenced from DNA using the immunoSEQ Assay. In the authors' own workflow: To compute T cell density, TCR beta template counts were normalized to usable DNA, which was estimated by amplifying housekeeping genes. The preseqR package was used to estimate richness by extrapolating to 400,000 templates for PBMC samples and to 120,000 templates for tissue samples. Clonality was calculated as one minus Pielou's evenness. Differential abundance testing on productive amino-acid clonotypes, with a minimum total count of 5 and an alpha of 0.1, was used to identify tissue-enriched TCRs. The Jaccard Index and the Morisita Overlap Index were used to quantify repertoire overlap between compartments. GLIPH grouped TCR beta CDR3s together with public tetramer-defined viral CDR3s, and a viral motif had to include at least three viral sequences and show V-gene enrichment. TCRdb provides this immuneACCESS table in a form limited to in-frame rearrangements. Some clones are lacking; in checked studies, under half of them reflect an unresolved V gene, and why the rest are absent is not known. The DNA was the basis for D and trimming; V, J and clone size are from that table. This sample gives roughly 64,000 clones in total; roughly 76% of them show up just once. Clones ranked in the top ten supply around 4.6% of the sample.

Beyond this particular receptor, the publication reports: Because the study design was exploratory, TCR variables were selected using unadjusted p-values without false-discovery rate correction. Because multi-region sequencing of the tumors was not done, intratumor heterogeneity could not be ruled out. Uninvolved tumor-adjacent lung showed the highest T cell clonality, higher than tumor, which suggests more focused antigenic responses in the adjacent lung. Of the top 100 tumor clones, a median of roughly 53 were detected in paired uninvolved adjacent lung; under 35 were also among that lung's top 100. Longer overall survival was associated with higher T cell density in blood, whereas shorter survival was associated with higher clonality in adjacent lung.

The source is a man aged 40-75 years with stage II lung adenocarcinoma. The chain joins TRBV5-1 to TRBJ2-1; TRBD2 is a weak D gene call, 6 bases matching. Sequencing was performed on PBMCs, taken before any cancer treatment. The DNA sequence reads TGCGCCAGCAGCTTGGGCGGGACCGACTACAATGAGCAGTTCTTC. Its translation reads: CASSLGGTDYNEQFF.